These 27 T cell receptor beta chains were sequenced from one sample in a study of blood T cell repertoires in COVID-19. Profiling relied on immunoSEQ multiplex PCR, and the TCRdb table lists in-frame clones only, not all of them. The repertoire includes 150,000 to 200,000 clones, less than 90% of them detected once, and under 4.5% sits in the top ten. Source material: PBMCs or T cells enriched from blood (not recorded which). All receptors come from a woman aged 45-60 years who had recovered from COVID-19.

The CDR3 bases are TGTGCCAGCAGCCCCGGGGTGGGGGAGCTGTTTTTT. It yields the protein CASSPGVGELFF. This chain connects TRBV13 to TRBJ2-2; D is perhaps TRBD2 (5 bases). Trimming removed 5 bases from V and 8 bases from J, with 9 bases in between. The CDR3 sequence is 12 residues long. Germline loops: CDR1 PRHDT, CDR2 FYEKMQ (reference sequence). Using reference TRBV13 and TRBJ2-2 for the parts outside the CDR3, the full variable domain is AAGVIQSPRHLIKEKRETATLKCYPIPRHDTVYWYQQGPGQDPQFLISFYEKMQSDKGSIPDRFSAQQFSDYHSELNMSSLELGDSALYFCASSPGVGELFFGEGSRLTVL.

The chain is built from TRBV19 and TRBJ1-6, with 10 bases fitting TRBD1. The V and J ends lost 1 base and 7 bases, in that order; junction bases with no gene match: 4. This CDR3 comprises 16 residues. Germline V CDR1 and CDR2: LNHDA, SQIVND (reference sequence). The CDR3 DNA reads as TGTGCCAGTAGTATAGCCGGGGACAGGGGAAATTCACCCCTCCACTTT. Its translation is CASSIAGDRGNSPLHF. Based on the CDR3 plus reference TRBV19 and TRBJ1-6, the full variable domain is DGGITQSPKYLFRKEGQNVTLSCEQNLNHDAMYWYRQDPGQGLRLIYYSQIVNDFQKGDIAEGYSVSREKKESFPLTVTSAQKNPTAFYLCASSIAGDRGNSPLHFGNGTRLTVT.

This chain joins TRBV24-1 and TRBJ1-3; perhaps TRBD1 as D (6 bases). Germline V lookup: CDR1 KGHDR, CDR2 SFDVKD. V dropped 7 bases and J dropped 4 bases, with 10 bases sitting between them. This CDR3 comprises 13 residues. The CDR3 DNA reads as TGTGCCACCAGGTCAGGGGTCGGAAACACCATATATTTT. It translates to CATRSGVGNTIYF.

CDR3 coding DNA: TGTGCCAGCTCACCATACGAGGGCGGGTTCGGCTACACCTTC. The encoded protein is CASSPYEGGFGYTF. The chain joins TRBV18 to TRBJ1-2, with D unresolved. V was clipped by 2 bases and J by 8 bases, with 15 bases between them. This CDR3 has 14 amino acids. Germline V gene data show CDR1 as KGHSH and CDR2 as LQKENI.

This chain uses TRBV11-2 with TRBJ2-1, with 9 bases aligning to TRBD2. Germline CDR1 reads SGHAT; CDR2 reads FQNNGV. The CDR3 loop spans 17 amino acids. With V trimmed by 3 bases and J by 0 bases, 6 bases remained unmatched. DNA of the CDR3: TGTGCCAGCAGCTTGGGCGGGGGGGCCTCCTCCTACAATGAGCAGTTCTTC. It yields the protein CASSLGGGASSYNEQFF.

V gene TRBV4-3 combines with J gene TRBJ1-3; a weak D match, TRBD1 (5 bases). The germline CDR1 and CDR2 sequences are LGHNA and YSLEER. The CDR3 totals 16 residues. Deletions cut 0 bases from V and 4 bases from J, with 13 bases between. CDR3 sequence reads: CASSQDRAGKGNTIYF. The DNA for the CDR3 is TGCGCCAGCAGCCAAGATAGAGCAGGGAAGGGAAACACCATATATTTT.

A remark on this clone: Other nucleotide sequences from this sample produce the same CDR3. The gene calls are TRBV29-1 and TRBJ1-5; D possibly corresponds to TRBD1 (6 bases). Germline V gives CDR1 SQVTM, CDR2 ANQGSEA. CDR3 size: 12 residues. Trimming removed 5 bases from V and 2 bases from J, with 7 bases in between. In DNA, the CDR3 is TGCAGCGTTCGACAGGGCAATCAGCCCCAGCATTTT. This sequence encodes CSVRQGNQPQHF.

The sample holds a few counts of this clone. CDR3 bases: TGTGCCAGCAGCTTAGAGACAGGGGGCTATGGCTACACCTTC. Translated, it gives CASSLETGGYGYTF. The V and J genes are TRBV7-9 and TRBJ1-2, with 9 nucleotides matching TRBD1. The junction had 1 base not matched to a gene; V was cut back by 1 base and J by 4 bases. The CDR3 consists of 14 residues. CDR1 SEHNR and CDR2 FQNEAQ come from the germline V gene (reference sequence).

The CDR3 spells CATRAENYGYTF. CDR3 sequence (DNA): TGTGCCACCAGGGCGGAGAACTATGGCTACACCTTC. The chain joins TRBV15 to TRBJ1-2; D is unclear. CDR1 LNHNV and CDR2 YYDKDF come from the germline V gene (reference sequence). This CDR3 contains 12 residues. V gave up 6 bases and J gave up 2 bases, with 7 bases separating them.

The gene calls are TRBV28 and TRBJ1-3; possible D gene TRBD1, 5 bases. CDR3 size: 12 residues. Trimming removed 8 bases at V and 4 bases at J, with 9 bases between. Germline values: CDR1 MDHEN, CDR2 SYDVKM. The CDR3 spells CASEKGGNTIYF. Written as DNA, the CDR3 is TGTGCCAGCGAAAAGGGGGGAAACACCATATATTTT.

This chain uses TRBV4-2 with TRBJ2-3; 12 bases fit TRBD2. The CDR3 runs 17 residues. The junction had 19 bases not matched to a gene; V was cut back by 9 bases and J by 9 bases. Germline lookup yields CDR1 LGHNA and CDR2 YNFKEQ. CDR3: CASSAGYRLAGGKTQYF. The CDR3 DNA reads as TGTGCCAGTTCTGCAGGTTATAGGCTAGCGGGGGGGAAAACGCAGTATTTT.

The chain employs TRBV4-3 and TRBJ2-1; 7 nucleotides match TRBD1. V shed 0 bases, J shed 8 bases, and the junction held 10 bases outside the gene matches. Germline V gives CDR1 LGHNA, CDR2 YSLEER. The CDR3 loop spans 16 amino acids. CDR3 DNA: TGCGCCAGCAGCCAAGAGACAGGGCTACTTGGCGATGAGCAGTTCTTC. Its translation: CASSQETGLLGDEQFF.

The rearrangement links TRBV4-3 to TRBJ2-1, with 8 nucleotides matching TRBD2. This CDR3 is built from 17 residues. Germline-derived CDR1 and CDR2 are LGHNA and YSLEER. V gave up 1 base and J gave up 4 bases; unmatched junction bases: 9. CDR3 coding DNA: TGCGCCAGCAGCCAAGGTCCGTCGGCGGGGGGTTACAATGAGCAGTTCTTC. Its protein product is CASSQGPSAGGYNEQFF.

CDR3 DNA sequence: TGTGCCAGCAGTCCCCCAGCTAGCGGGAGGGCCCGGGATACGCAGTATTTT. Protein: CASSPPASGRARDTQYF. The chain links TRBV6-2 or TRBV6-3 to TRBJ2-3; TRBD2 agrees at 12 bases. The ends lost 5 bases at V and 6 bases at J; junction bases unmatched: 12. This CDR3 region has 17 residues. Germline assignment: CDR1 MNHEY and CDR2 SVGEGT.

This chain connects TRBV18 to TRBJ1-2, with a possible D match to TRBD1 (5 bases). V lost 3 bases to trimming and J lost 2 bases, with 13 bases between them. Germline V gives CDR1 KGHSH, CDR2 LQKENI. The CDR3 runs 15 residues. This CDR3 reads CASSPDPSGNYGYTF. The CDR3 DNA follows: TGTGCCAGCTCACCCGACCCCTCAGGGAACTATGGCTACACCTTC. Based on the CDR3 plus reference TRBV18 and TRBJ1-2, the full variable domain is NAGVMQNPRHLVRRRGQEARLRCSPMKGHSHVYWYRQLPEEGLKFMVYLQKENIIDESGMPKERFSAEFPKEGPSILRIQQVVRGDSAAYFCASSPDPSGNYGYTFGSGTRLTVV.

The chain couples TRBV30 to TRBJ1-6; no reliable D call. This CDR3 has 14 residues. Germline loops: CDR1 GTSNPN, CDR2 SVGIG (reference sequence). Trimming removed 7 bases from V and 3 bases from J, with 13 bases in between. The DNA of the CDR3 is TGTGCCTCTCTTCGGGGAAACTATAATTCACCCCTCCACTTT. Residues: CASLRGNYNSPLHF.

The CDR3 region is CASSLDDSFYGYTF. The DNA of the CDR3 is TGCGCCAGCAGCTTGGACGACAGCTTCTATGGCTACACCTTC. This rearrangement joins TRBV5-1 to TRBJ1-2; D may be TRBD1 (5 bases). Trimming pared 0 bases from V and 4 bases from J, leaving 10 bases between. This CDR3 comprises 14 residues. Per germline, CDR1 SGHRS and CDR2 YFSETQ.

The V and J genes are TRBV6-1 and TRBJ1-1; D unclear. Germline V lookup: CDR1 MNHNS, CDR2 SASEGT. The CDR3 is 14 amino acids. Trimming pared 2 bases from V and 5 bases from J, leaving 12 bases between. CDR3: CASSEKEVWTEAFF. The CDR3 nucleotides are TGTGCCAGCAGTGAAAAGGAGGTATGGACTGAAGCTTTCTTT.

V usage is TRBV3-1 (or the pseudogene TRBV3-2) and J usage is TRBJ2-5, with D unresolved. This CDR3 is built from 13 residues. Germline V gives CDR1 LGHDT, CDR2 YNNKEL (reference sequence). Trimming shortened V by 1 base and J by 4 bases, and 7 bases separated the two germline ends. The CDR3 region is CASSQGVVETQYF. CDR3 nucleotides: TGTGCCAGCAGCCAAGGAGTGGTAGAGACCCAGTACTTC.

This chain joins TRBV27 and TRBJ2-1; 8 nucleotides match TRBD1. Germline loops: CDR1 MNHEY, CDR2 SMNVEV (reference sequence). Germline trimming cut 5 bases from V and 4 bases from J; bases unmatched to any gene: 1. This CDR3 spans 13 amino acids. CDR3 nucleotides: TGTGCCAGCAGTGGACAGGGTTACAATGAGCAGTTCTTC. Protein sequence: CASSGQGYNEQFF.

J is TRBJ1-3 and V is TRBV9; 7 bases match TRBD1. Trimming at V came to 2 bases and at J to 2 bases, leaving 4 bases not matched to a gene. The CDR3 runs to 15 residues. Germline assignment: CDR1 SGDLS and CDR2 YYNGEE. The CDR3 region has the DNA TGTGCCAGCAGCGTCCAGGGGACAGCTGGAAACACCATATATTTT. Translating gives CASSVQGTAGNTIYF.

V is TRBV27 and J is TRBJ1-4, with 9 positions matching TRBD1. Germline assignment: CDR1 MNHEY and CDR2 SMNVEV (reference sequence). The length of the CDR3 is 14 residues. V dropped 7 bases and J dropped 7; count of bases not matched to a gene: 7. This chain's CDR3 is CASTPQGAPEKLFF. The CDR3 DNA is TGTGCCAGCACCCCACAGGGGGCGCCTGAAAAACTGTTTTTT. The full variable domain, with the rest looked up from reference TRBV27 and TRBJ1-4, is EAQVTQNPRYLITVTGKKLTVTCSQNMNHEYMSWYRQDPGLGLRQIYYSMNVEVTDKGDVPEGYKVSRKEKRNFPLILESPSPNQTSLYFCASTPQGAPEKLFFGSGTQLSVL.

The chain uses TRBV12-3 or TRBV12-4 and TRBJ2-3; D ambiguous. With 4 bases removed from V and 4 bases from J, the gap between germline ends came to 6 bases. This CDR3 is 12 amino acids long. Here the CDR3 reads CASSSASDTQYF. The CDR3 bases are TGTGCCAGCAGTTCAGCCTCAGATACGCAGTATTTT.

The chain carries TRBV9 and TRBJ1-3, with D possibly matching TRBD1 (5 bases). The CDR3 has 14 amino acids. V was cut by 3 bases and J by 0 bases, with 7 bases left in between. Germline V lookup: CDR1 SGDLS, CDR2 YYNGEE. This chain's CDR3 is CASSGGGSGNTIYF. In DNA, the CDR3 is TGTGCCAGCAGCGGCGGGGGCTCTGGAAACACCATATATTTT.

As regards this clone: A read error may be the cause here, since a much bigger clone is one base away. This chain joins TRBV5-5 and TRBJ1-5, with a tentative D call TRBD1 (6 bases). This CDR3 is 14 amino acids long. The germline CDR1 and CDR2 sequences are SGHKS and YYEKEE (reference sequence). V was pared by 4 bases and J by 2 bases, with 10 bases between. CDR3 region: CASSVQGGNQPQHF. The CDR3 nucleotides are TGTGCCAGCAGCGTACAGGGAGGCAATCAGCCCCAGCATTTT.

V is TRBV5-4 and J is TRBJ2-1; D is unresolved. CDR3 length: 15 residues. The germline V gene has CDR1 SGHNT and CDR2 YYREEE (reference sequence). V gave up 2 bases and J gave up 5 bases, with 14 bases separating them. The CDR3: CASSFGSRGDNEQFF. As DNA, the CDR3 is TGTGCCAGCAGCTTTGGATCTAGAGGTGACAATGAGCAGTTCTTC.

The rearrangement joins TRBV12-3 or TRBV12-4 to TRBJ1-2; possibly TRBD1 for D (6 bases). The CDR3 sequence is 13 residues long. Trimming took off 4 bases at V and 7 bases at J, with 13 bases between the two ends. The CDR3 DNA is TGTGCCAGCAGTTCCCGGGGGGCGCGTGGCTACACCTTC. It encodes CASSSRGARGYTF.